These 20 T cell receptor beta chains originate from one sample sequenced in a study of T cells in localized non-small cell lung cancer (TCRdb year 2020). Library construction relied on the immunoSEQ multiplex PCR assay. TCRdb provides this immuneACCESS table in a form limited to in-frame rearrangements. Some clones are lacking; in checked studies, under half of them reflect an unresolved V gene, and why the rest are absent is not known. A total of around 15,000 clones appear in this sample, around 87% of them only once. The ten largest clones add up to 1.2% of the sample. This specimen was peripheral blood mononuclear cells, taken before any cancer treatment. Receptors originate from a woman between 35 and 75 years old with stage III lung adenocarcinoma.

This chain uses TRBV19 with TRBJ1-1; D remains unclear. The CDR3 extends over 12 amino acids. Germline CDR1 reads LNHDA; CDR2 reads SQIVND (reference sequence). V was cut by 4 bases and J by 5 bases, with 8 bases left in between. In DNA, the CDR3 is TGTGCCAGTAGTAAGAGTGGGACTGAAGCTTTCTTT. It yields the protein CASSKSGTEAFF.

The chain uses TRBV4-1 and TRBJ2-3; D is undetermined. The CDR3 covers 17 residues. Per germline, CDR1 MGHRA and CDR2 YSYEKL. The ends were cut back, 1 base at V and 6 bases at J, with 20 bases in the middle. CDR3 coding DNA: TGCGCCAGCAGCCAAGGGGCGGCTACCCGTCTCGTGGATACGCAGTATTTT. Its protein is CASSQGAATRLVDTQYF.

The chain has TRBV7-9 and TRBJ2-4; perhaps D is TRBD1 or TRBD2 (5 bases each). The V and J ends lost 2 bases and 1 base respectively, with 12 bases between them. CDR3 size: 16 residues. The germline V gene has CDR1 SEHNR and CDR2 FQNEAQ (reference sequence). In DNA form, the CDR3 reads TGTGCCAGCAGCTTAAGTGGGGACGGGGCCAAAAACATTCAGTACTTC. It yields the protein CASSLSGDGAKNIQYF.

The chain combines TRBV6-6 with TRBJ2-4; D is unresolved. V was trimmed by 4 bases and J by 8 bases, leaving 6 bases between them. The CDR3 spans 11 residues. Germline V CDR1 and CDR2: MNHNY, SVGAGI (reference sequence). CDR3 residues: CASSFKDIQYF. Written as DNA, the CDR3 is TGTGCCAGCAGTTTTAAAGACATTCAGTACTTC.

This clone has just one count. The V call is TRBV2, the J call TRBJ2-7; the D gene could be TRBD1 or TRBD2 (5 bases each). CDR1 is SNHLY and CDR2 is FYNNEI in the germline V gene. The CDR3 is 12 amino acids. V was shortened by 6 bases and J by 5 bases, with 11 bases between the two germline ends. Here the CDR3 reads CASSTGPNEQYF. DNA of the CDR3: TGTGCCAGCAGCACGGGACCGAACGAGCAGTACTTC.

This rearrangement joins TRBV6-1 to TRBJ2-1, with D tentatively TRBD2 (5 bases). Deletions cut 0 bases from V and 15 bases from J, with 15 bases between. Germline CDR1 and CDR2: MNHNS and SASEGT. The CDR3 spans 13 residues. The CDR3 region has the DNA TGTGCCAGCAGTGAAGCCCTGGGAGAGGTCCCGTTCTTC. Amino acids: CASSEALGEVPFF.

The gene calls are TRBV2 and TRBJ2-2; D call uncertain. With 8 bases removed from V and 7 bases from J, the gap between germline ends came to 14 bases. This CDR3 has 13 residues. Germline assignment: CDR1 SNHLY and CDR2 FYNNEI. The CDR3 nucleotides read TGTGCCAGCTCCCTAGGAGCGTTCGGGGAGCTGTTTTTT. Translated, it gives CASSLGAFGELFF.

The chain uses TRBV7-2 and TRBJ1-6; D unresolved. CDR3 size: 15 residues. The V end lost 5 bases, the J end lost 3 bases, and 11 bases lay between the germline ends. Per germline, CDR1 SGHTA and CDR2 FQGNSA. CDR3 DNA sequence: TGTGCCAGCAGCCCAAGCCGGAGCTATAATTCACCCCTCCACTTT. Protein: CASSPSRSYNSPLHF.

V usage is TRBV18 and J usage is TRBJ1-5; unclear D gene. V was cut by 3 bases and J by 7 bases, with 10 bases left in between. The CDR3 sequence is 13 residues long. Germline CDR1 and CDR2: KGHSH and LQKENI. CDR3 nucleotides: TGTGCCAGCTCACCGGCCTCAGGCCAGCCCCAGCATTTT. Protein sequence: CASSPASGQPQHF.

This chain connects TRBV2 to TRBJ2-7; 7 bases line up with TRBD1. The CDR3 totals 12 residues. The germline CDR1 and CDR2 sequences are SNHLY and FYNNEI. V lost 4 bases, J lost 6 bases, and 3 bases stayed unmatched. For the CDR3, the DNA is TGTGCCAGCAGTGGGGACAGACTCGAGCAGTACTTC. The encoded protein is CASSGDRLEQYF.

In this sample, this clone turned up once. This rearrangement joins TRBV7-2 to TRBJ2-3; 12 bases fit TRBD2. The CDR3 is 15 residues long. The V and J ends lost 8 bases and 6 bases, in that order; junction bases with no gene match: 9. In germline, CDR1 is SGHTA, CDR2 FQGNSA. The CDR3 region has the DNA TGTGCCAGCGGCCTAGCGGGGGGGCCGGGTGATACGCAGTATTTT. Its protein product is CASGLAGGPGDTQYF.

V usage is TRBV7-9 and J usage is TRBJ2-5, with 9 nucleotides matching TRBD1. After removal of 4 bases from V and 4 bases from J, the junction contained 7 bases not matched to a gene. The CDR3 has 15 residues. Germline V gene lookup returns CDR1 SEHNR and CDR2 FQNEAQ (reference sequence). The CDR3 DNA sequence: TGTGCCAGCAGCTGGGGACAGGGTTTCGGAGAGACCCAGTACTTC. The encoded protein is CASSWGQGFGETQYF.

The chain has TRBV4-1 and TRBJ1-2, with D perhaps matching TRBD1 (6 bases). This CDR3 has 16 amino acids. Germline values: CDR1 MGHRA, CDR2 YSYEKL. Trimming pared 4 bases from V and 4 bases from J, leaving 19 bases between. The CDR3 sequence is CASSPRQRGLAYGYTF. The DNA for the CDR3 is TGCGCCAGCAGCCCCAGACAACGGGGGCTTGCCTATGGCTACACCTTC.

The chain has TRBV7-2 and TRBJ1-6; 9 positions match TRBD1. The CDR3 spans 16 residues. V dropped 7 bases and J dropped 10; count of bases not matched to a gene: 14. CDR1 and CDR2 (germline): SGHTA, FQGNSA. CDR3 bases: TGTGCCAGCACCTTTACCCCGGGACAGGGCGGGTCACCCCTCCACTTT. It specifies CASTFTPGQGGSPLHF.

The rearrangement links TRBV29-1 to TRBJ2-5; 8 nucleotides align to TRBD1. The CDR3 spans 12 residues. The germline CDR1 and CDR2 sequences are SQVTM and ANQGSEA. V lost 4 bases to trimming and J lost 4 bases; unmatched junction nucleotides: 2. The CDR3 DNA sequence: TGCAGCGTTGGGCAGGGGGCAGAGACCCAGTACTTC. This codes for CSVGQGAETQYF.

This CDR3 is CASTSPGTGDETQYF. CDR3 DNA sequence: TGCGCCAGCACAAGCCCCGGGACAGGGGATGAGACCCAGTACTTC. The chain uses TRBV5-1 and TRBJ2-5; 10 nucleotides align to TRBD1. This CDR3 is 15 amino acids long. Germline V gene lookup returns CDR1 SGHRS and CDR2 YFSETQ. Trimming cost V 6 bases and J 5 bases; bases outside gene matches: 10.

The J gene is TRBJ1-1, the V gene TRBV14, with D perhaps matching TRBD1 (5 bases). Trimming pared 4 bases from V and 0 bases from J, leaving 12 bases between. The CDR3 is made up of 15 amino acids. Germline CDR1 reads SGHDN; CDR2 reads FVKESK. DNA of the CDR3: TGTGCCAGCAGCCCCTCCTGGGGGATGAACACTGAAGCTTTCTTT. It specifies CASSPSWGMNTEAFF.

This chain connects TRBV9 to TRBJ2-1; unclear D gene. V was clipped by 4 bases and J by 5 bases, with 13 bases between them. The germline CDR1 and CDR2 sequences are SGDLS and YYNGEE. The CDR3 is 14 amino acids. CDR3 in DNA: TGTGCCAGCAGCTCACGAAGCAGAAACAATGAGCAGTTCTTC. It translates to CASSSRSRNNEQFF.

The chain carries TRBV7-9 and TRBJ2-1; TRBD2 matches at 14 bases. CDR3 size: 19 residues. The germline V gene has CDR1 SEHNR and CDR2 FQNEAQ (reference sequence). V shed 5 bases, J shed 4 bases, and the junction held 13 bases outside the gene matches. This CDR3 reads CASSPRTSGGKPLYNEQFF. CDR3 nucleotide sequence: TGTGCCAGCAGCCCCCGGACTAGCGGGGGGAAACCTCTTTACAATGAGCAGTTCTTC.

This chain uses TRBV28 with TRBJ2-3; 13 positions match TRBD2. Germline CDR1 reads MDHEN; CDR2 reads SYDVKM. There are 15 residues in the CDR3. The junction had 8 bases not matched to a gene; V was cut back by 5 bases and J by 9 bases. The CDR3 reads CASSLLAGGPRTQYF. For the CDR3, the DNA is TGTGCCAGCAGTCTACTAGCGGGGGGGCCGCGGACGCAGTATTTT. Based on the CDR3 plus reference TRBV28 and TRBJ2-3, the full variable domain is DVKVTQSSRYLVKRTGEKVFLECVQDMDHENMFWYRQDPGLGLRLIYFSYDVKMKEKGDIPEGYSVSREKKERFSLILESASTNQTSMYLCASSLLAGGPRTQYFGPGTRLTVL.